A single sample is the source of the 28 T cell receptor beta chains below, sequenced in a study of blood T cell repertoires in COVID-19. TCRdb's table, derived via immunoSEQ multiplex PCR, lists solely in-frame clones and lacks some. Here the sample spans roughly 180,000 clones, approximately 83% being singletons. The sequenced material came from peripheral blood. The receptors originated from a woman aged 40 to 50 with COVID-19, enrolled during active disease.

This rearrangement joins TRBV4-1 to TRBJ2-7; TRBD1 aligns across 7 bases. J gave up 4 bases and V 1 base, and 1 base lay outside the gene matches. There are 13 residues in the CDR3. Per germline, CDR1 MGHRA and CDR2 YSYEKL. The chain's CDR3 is CASSQGGQYEQYF. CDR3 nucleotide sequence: TGCGCCAGCAGCCAAGGGGGACAGTACGAGCAGTACTTC.

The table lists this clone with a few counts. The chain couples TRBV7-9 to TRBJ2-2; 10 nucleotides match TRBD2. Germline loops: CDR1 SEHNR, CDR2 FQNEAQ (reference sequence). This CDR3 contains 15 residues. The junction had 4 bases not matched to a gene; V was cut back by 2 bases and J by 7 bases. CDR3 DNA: TGTGCCAGCAGCTTACTAGCGGGAGATGGCGGGGAGCTGTTTTTT. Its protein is CASSLLAGDGGELFF.

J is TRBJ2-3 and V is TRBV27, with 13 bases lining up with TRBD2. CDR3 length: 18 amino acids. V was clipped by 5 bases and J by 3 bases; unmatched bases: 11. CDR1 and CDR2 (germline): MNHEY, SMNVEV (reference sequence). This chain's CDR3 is CASSANLRLAGGTDTQYF. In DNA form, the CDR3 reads TGTGCCAGCAGTGCCAACCTCAGACTAGCGGGGGGAACAGATACGCAGTATTTT.

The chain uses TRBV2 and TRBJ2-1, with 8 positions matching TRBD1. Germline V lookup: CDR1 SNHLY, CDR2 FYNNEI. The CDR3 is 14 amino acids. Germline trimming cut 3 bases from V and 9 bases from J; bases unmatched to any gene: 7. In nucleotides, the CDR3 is TGTGCCAGCAGTGAGGGACAGGCATTGGGTGAGCAGTTCTTC. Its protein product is CASSEGQALGEQFF.

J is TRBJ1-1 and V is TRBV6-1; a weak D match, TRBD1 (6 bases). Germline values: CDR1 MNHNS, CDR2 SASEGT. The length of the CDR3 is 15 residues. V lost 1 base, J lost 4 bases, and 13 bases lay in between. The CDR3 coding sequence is TGTGCCAGCAGTGAAGAGGGGGGGGGACGCACTGAAGCTTTCTTT. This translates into CASSEEGGGRTEAFF.

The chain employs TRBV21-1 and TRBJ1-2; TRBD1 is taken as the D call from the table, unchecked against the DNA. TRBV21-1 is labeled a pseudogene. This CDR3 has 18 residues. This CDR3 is CASSDQGVFRLANYGYTF. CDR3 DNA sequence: TGTGCCAGCAGCGATCAGGGGGTCTTCCGCTTAGCTAACTATGGCTACACCTTC.

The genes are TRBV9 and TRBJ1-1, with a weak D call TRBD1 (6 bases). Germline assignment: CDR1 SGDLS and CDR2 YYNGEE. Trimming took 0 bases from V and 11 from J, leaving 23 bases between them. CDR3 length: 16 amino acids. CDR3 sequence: CASSVGLFGGTTEAFF. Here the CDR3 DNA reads TGTGCCAGCAGCGTAGGGCTGTTTGGGGGCACCACAGAGGCTTTCTTT.

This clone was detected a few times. The CDR3 sequence is CASSEGGGLNYGYTF. The CDR3 nucleotides read TGCGCCAGCAGTGAGGGGGGAGGATTGAACTATGGCTACACCTTC. The chain recombines TRBV10-2 with TRBJ1-2; a weak D match, TRBD1 (5 bases). The CDR3 sequence is 15 residues long. From germline, CDR1 is WSHSY and CDR2 SAAADI. V was cut by 2 bases and J by 2 bases, with 12 bases left in between.

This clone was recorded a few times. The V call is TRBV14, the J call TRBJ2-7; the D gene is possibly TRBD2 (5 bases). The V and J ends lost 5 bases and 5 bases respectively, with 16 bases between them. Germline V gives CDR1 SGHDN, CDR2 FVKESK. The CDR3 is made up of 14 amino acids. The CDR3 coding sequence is TGTGCCAGCAGCACACGGACCCGAGGGCACGAGCAGTACTTC. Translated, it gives CASSTRTRGHEQYF.

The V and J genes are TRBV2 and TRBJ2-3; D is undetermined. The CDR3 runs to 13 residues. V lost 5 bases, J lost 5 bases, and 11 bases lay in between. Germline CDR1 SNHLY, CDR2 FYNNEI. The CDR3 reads CASSTQNRDTQYF. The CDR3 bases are TGTGCCAGCAGTACGCAGAACCGAGATACGCAGTATTTT.

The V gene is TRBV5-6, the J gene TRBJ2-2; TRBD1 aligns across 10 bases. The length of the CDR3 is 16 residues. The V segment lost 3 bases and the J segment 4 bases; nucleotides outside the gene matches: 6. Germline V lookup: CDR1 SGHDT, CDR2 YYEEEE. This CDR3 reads CASSSGTGAFTGELFF. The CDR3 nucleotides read TGTGCCAGCAGCTCCGGGACAGGGGCTTTCACCGGGGAGCTGTTTTTT.

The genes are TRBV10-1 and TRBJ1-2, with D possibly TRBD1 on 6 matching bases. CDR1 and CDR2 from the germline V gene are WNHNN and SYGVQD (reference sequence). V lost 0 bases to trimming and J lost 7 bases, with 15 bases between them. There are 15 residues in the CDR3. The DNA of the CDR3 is TGCGCCAGCAGTGAGTCCGCAGGGGCTCTCAGTGGCTACACCTTC. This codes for CASSESAGALSGYTF.

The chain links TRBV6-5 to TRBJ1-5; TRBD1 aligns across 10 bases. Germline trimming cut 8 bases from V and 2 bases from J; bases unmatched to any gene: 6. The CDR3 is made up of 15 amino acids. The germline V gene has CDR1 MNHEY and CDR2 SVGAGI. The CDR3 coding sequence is TGTGCCAGCCGGCCCGGGACAGGGGGCAATCAGCCCCAGCATTTT. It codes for CASRPGTGGNQPQHF.

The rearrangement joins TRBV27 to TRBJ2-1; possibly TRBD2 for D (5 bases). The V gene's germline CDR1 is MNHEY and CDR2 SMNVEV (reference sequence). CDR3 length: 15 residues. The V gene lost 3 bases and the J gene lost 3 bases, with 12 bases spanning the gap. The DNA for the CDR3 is TGTGCCAGCAGTTTTTTGGCGGGCCTCTACAATGAGCAGTTCTTC. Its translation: CASSFLAGLYNEQFF.

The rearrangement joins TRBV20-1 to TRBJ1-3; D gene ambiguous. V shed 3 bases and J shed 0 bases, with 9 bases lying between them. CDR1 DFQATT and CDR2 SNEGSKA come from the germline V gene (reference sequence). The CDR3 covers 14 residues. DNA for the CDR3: TGCAGTGCTAGTCGGGGATTCTCTGGAAACACCATATATTTT. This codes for CSASRGFSGNTIYF.

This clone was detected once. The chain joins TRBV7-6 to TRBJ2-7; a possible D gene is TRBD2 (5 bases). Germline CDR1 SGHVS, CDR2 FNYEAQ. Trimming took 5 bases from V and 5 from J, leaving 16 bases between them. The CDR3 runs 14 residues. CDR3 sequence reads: CASSLRDTGNEQYF. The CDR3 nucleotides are TGTGCCAGCAGCCTACGAGACACCGGGAACGAGCAGTACTTC.

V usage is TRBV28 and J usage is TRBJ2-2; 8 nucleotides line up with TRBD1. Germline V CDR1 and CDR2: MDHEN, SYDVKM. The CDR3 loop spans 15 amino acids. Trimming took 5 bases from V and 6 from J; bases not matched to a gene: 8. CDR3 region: CASSRGQGGAGELFF. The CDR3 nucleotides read TGTGCCAGCAGTCGAGGACAGGGTGGGGCCGGGGAGCTGTTTTTT. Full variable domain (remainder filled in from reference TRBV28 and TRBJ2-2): DVKVTQSSRYLVKRTGEKVFLECVQDMDHENMFWYRQDPGLGLRLIYFSYDVKMKEKGDIPEGYSVSREKKERFSLILESASTNQTSMYLCASSRGQGGAGELFFGEGSRLTVL.

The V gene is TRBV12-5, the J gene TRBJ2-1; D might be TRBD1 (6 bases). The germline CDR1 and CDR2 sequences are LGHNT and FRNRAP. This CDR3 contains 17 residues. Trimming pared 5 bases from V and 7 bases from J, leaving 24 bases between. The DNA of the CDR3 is TGTGCTAGTGGTCGGGCCTCCGGGGACATCAGGATGAATGAGCAGTTCTTC. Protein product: CASGRASGDIRMNEQFF.

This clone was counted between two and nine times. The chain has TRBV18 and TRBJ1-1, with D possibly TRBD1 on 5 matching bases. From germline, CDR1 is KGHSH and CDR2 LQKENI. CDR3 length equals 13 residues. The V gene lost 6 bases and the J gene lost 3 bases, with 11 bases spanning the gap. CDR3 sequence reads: CASSPRGDTEAFF. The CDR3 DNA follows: TGTGCCAGCTCCCCGCGGGGGGACACTGAAGCTTTCTTT.

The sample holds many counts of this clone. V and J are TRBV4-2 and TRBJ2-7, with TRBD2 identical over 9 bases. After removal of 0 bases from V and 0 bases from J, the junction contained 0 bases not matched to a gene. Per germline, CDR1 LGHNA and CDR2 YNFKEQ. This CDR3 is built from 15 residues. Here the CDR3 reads CASSQDSGSSYEQYF. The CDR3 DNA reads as TGTGCCAGCAGCCAAGATAGCGGGAGCTCCTACGAGCAGTACTTC.

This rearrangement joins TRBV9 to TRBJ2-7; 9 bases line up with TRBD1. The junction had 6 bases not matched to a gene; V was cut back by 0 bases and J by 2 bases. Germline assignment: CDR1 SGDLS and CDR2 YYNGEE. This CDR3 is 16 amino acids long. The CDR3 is CASSVGGGTGPYEQYF. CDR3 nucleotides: TGTGCCAGCAGCGTAGGTGGAGGGACAGGGCCCTACGAGCAGTACTTC.

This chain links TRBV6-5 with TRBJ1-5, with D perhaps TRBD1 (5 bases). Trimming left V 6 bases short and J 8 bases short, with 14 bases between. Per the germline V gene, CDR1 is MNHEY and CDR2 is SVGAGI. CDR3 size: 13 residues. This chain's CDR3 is CASRQEWSEPQHF. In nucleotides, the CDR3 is TGTGCCAGCAGACAGGAGTGGAGTGAGCCCCAGCATTTT.

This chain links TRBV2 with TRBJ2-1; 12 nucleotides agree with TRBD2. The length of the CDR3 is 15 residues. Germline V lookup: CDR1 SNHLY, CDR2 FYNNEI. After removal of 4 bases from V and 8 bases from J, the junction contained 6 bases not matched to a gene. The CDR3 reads CASSVLTSGSDEQFF. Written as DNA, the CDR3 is TGTGCCAGCAGTGTCTTGACTAGCGGGAGCGATGAGCAGTTCTTC.

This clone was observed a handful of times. CDR3 region: CASSFGTGEVGTQYF. The DNA for the CDR3 is TGTGCCAGCAGCTTCGGGACAGGGGAGGTGGGGACCCAGTACTTC. This chain connects TRBV2 to TRBJ2-5, with TRBD1 identical over 10 bases. V lost 6 bases, J lost 7 bases, and 11 bases stayed unmatched. Germline-derived CDR1 and CDR2 are SNHLY and FYNNEI. This CDR3 region has 15 residues.

The CDR3 DNA follows: TGTGCCAGCAGCTTAATAGGGAAGGGGGCAAGTGGCTACACCTTC. It codes for CASSLIGKGASGYTF. J is TRBJ1-2 and V is TRBV7-3; TRBD1 matches at 7 bases. Germline V gives CDR1 SGHTA, CDR2 FQGTGA. The V gene end was trimmed by 1 base and the J gene end by 7 bases; junction bases not matched to a gene: 9. The CDR3 spans 15 residues.

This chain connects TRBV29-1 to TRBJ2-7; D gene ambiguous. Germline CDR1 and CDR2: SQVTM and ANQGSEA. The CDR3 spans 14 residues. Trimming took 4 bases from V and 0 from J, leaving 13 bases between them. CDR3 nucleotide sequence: TGCAGCGTTGTGGAGCGCTTGAGCTCCTACGAGCAGTACTTC. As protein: CSVVERLSSYEQYF.

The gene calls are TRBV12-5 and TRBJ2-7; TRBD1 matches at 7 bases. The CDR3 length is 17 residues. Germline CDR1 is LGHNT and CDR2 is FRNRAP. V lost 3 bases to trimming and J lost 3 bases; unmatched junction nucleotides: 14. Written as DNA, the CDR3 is TGTGCTAGTGGTTTATTTCCGCTGAACAGGGGCCTCTACGAGCAGTACTTC. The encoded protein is CASGLFPLNRGLYEQYF.

CDR3 nucleotide sequence: TGTGCCAGCTCACCCGGGACAGATTATAATTCACCCCTCCACTTT. Encoded protein: CASSPGTDYNSPLHF. This rearrangement joins TRBV18 to TRBJ1-6; 7 bases match TRBD1. Germline V gene sequence: CDR1 KGHSH, CDR2 LQKENI. This CDR3 region has 15 residues. The J segment lost 4 bases and the V segment lost 3 bases, leaving 3 bases of the junction unmatched.